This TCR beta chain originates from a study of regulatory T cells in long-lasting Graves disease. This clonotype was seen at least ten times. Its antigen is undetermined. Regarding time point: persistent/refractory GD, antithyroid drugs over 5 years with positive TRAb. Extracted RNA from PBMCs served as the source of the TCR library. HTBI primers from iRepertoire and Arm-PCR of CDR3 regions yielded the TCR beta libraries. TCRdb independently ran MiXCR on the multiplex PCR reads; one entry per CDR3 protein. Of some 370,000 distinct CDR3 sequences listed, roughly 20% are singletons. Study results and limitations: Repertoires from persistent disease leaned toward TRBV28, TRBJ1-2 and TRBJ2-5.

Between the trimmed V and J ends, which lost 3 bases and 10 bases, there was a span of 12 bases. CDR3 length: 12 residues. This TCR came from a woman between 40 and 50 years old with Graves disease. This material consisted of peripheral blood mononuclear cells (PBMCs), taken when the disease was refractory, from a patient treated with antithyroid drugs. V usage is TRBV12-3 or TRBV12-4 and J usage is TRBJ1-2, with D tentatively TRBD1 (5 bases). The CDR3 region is CASSFNGHLYTF. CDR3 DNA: TGTGCCAGCAGTTTTAATGGACACCTCTACACCTTC.